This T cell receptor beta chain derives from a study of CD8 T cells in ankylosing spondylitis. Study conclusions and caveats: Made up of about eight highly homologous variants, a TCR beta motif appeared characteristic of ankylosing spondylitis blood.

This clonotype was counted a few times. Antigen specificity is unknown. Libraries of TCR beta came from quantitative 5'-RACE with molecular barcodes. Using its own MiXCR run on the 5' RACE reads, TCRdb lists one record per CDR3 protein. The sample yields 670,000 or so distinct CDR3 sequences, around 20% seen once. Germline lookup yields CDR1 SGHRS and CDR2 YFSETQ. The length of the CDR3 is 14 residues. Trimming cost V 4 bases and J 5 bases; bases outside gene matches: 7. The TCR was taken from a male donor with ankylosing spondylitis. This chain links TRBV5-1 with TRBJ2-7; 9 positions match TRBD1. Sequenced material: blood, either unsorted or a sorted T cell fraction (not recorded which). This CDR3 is CASSRKGQGDEQYF. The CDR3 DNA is TGCGCCAGCAGCCGAAAGGGACAGGGTGACGAGCAGTACTTC.